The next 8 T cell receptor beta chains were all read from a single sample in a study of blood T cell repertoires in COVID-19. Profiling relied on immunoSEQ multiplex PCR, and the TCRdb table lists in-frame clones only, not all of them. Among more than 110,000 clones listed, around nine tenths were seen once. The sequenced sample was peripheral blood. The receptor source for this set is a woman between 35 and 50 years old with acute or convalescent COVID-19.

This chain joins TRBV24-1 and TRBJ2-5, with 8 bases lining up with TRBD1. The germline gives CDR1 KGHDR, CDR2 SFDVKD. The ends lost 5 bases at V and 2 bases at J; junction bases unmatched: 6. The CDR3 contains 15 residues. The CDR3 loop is CATSGFYRGQETQYF. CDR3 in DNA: TGTGCCACCAGTGGGTTTTACAGGGGGCAAGAGACCCAGTACTTC.

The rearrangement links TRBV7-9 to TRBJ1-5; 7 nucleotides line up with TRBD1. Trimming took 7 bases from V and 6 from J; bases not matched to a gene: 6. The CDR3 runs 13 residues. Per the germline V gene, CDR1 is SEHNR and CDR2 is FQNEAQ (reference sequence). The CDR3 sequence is CASTLGTAQPQHF. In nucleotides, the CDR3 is TGTGCCAGCACACTCGGGACAGCTCAGCCCCAGCATTTT.

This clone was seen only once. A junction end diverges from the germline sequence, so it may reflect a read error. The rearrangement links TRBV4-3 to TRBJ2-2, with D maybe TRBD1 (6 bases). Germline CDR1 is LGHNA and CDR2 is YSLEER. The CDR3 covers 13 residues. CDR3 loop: CASQQGTTEELFF. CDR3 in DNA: TGCGCCAGCCAACAGGGTACCACCGAGGAGCTGTTTTTT.

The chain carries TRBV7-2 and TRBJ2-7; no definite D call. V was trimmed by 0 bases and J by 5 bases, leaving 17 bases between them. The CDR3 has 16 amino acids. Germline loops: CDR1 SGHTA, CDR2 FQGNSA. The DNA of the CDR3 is TGTGCCAGCAGCTTAGCAGAGTGGCTGAGCGAGGACGAGCAGTACTTC. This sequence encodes CASSLAEWLSEDEQYF.

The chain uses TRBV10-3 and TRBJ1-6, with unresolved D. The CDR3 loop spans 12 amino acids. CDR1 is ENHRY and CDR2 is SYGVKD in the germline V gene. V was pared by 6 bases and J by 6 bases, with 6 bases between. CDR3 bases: TGTGCCATCAGGGCTTTTAATTCACCCCTCCACTTT. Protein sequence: CAIRAFNSPLHF.

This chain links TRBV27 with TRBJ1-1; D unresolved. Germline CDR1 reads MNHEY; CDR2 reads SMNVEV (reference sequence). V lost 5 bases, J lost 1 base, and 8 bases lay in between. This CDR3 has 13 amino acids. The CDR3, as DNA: TGTGCCAGCAGTCTTTCCCCGAACACTGAAGCTTTCTTT. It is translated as CASSLSPNTEAFF.

The CDR3 nucleotides read TGTGCCAGCAGCCCCCTGGCGGGCTATTATGAAAAACTGTTTTTT. It yields the protein CASSPLAGYYEKLFF. The chain is built from TRBV21-1 and TRBJ1-4. TRBV21-1 is a pseudogene segment. CDR3 length: 15 residues.

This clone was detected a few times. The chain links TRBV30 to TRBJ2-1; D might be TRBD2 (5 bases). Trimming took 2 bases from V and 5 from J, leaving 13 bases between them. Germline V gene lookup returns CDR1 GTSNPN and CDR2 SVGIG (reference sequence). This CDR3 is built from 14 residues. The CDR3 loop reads CAWSIIAGDNEQFF. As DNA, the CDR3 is TGTGCCTGGAGTATAATAGCCGGGGACAATGAGCAGTTCTTC.